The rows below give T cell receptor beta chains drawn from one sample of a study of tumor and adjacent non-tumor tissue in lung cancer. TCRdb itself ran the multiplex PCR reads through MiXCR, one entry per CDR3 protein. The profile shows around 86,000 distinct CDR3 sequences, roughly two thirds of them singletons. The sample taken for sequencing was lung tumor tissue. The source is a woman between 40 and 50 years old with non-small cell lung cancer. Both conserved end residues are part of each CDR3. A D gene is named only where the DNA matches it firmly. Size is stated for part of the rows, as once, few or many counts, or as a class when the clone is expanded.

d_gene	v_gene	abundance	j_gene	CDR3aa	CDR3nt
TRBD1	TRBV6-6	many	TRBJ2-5	CASSSPGTGGETQYF	TGTGCCAGCAGCTCCCCCGGGACAGGGGGAGAGACCCAGTACTTC
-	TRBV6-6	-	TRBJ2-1	CASSYLGGQSNEQLF	TGTGCCAGCAGTTACTTGGGCGGACAAAGTAATGAGCAGCTCTTC
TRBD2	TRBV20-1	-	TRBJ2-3	CSASGCGRALVLTGTQYF	TGCAGTGCCTCTGGCTGCGGGAGGGCCCTCGTTTTGACAGGTACGCAGTATTTT
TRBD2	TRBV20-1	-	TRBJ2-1	CSALSGGVAGKSFNVQFF	TGCAGTGCACTTAGCGGGGGGGTAGCGGGCAAAAGTTTCAATGTGCAGTTCTTC
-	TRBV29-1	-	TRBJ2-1	CSANRYGSYNEQFF	TGCAGCGCAAACAGATATGGCTCCTACAATGAGCAGTTCTTC
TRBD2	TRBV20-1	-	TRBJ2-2	CSVEAGVSGKLSF	TGCAGTGTAGAAGCGGGAGTATCCGGGAAGCTGTCTTTT
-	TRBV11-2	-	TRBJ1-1	CASSPWGNTEDFF	TGTGCCAGCAGCCCTTGGGGGAACACTGAAGACTTCTTT
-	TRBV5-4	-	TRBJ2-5	CANSYPGGTETQYF	TGTGCCAACAGTTACCCCGGGGGAACGGAGACCCAGTACTTC
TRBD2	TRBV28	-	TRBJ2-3	CASGGRGTIDTQYF	TGTGCCAGCGGAGGGAGGGGAACAATAGATACGCAGTATTTT
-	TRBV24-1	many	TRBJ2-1	CATSDFDPRHSEQFF	TGTGCCACCAGTGATTTCGACCCGCGGCATAGCGAGCAGTTCTTC
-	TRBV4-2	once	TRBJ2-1	CASSQGYQYKEQFF	TGTGCCAGCAGCCAAGGGTACCAGTACAAGGAGCAGTTCTTC
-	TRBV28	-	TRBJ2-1	CASGLFLVGPGIF	-
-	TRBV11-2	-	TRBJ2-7	CACSLDPQRSYEQYF	TGTGCTTGCAGCTTAGATCCCCAGAGGTCCTATGAGCAGTACTTC
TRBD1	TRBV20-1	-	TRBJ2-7	CGAREDRGEQYF	TGCGGTGCTAGAGAGGACAGGGGAGAGCAGTACTTC
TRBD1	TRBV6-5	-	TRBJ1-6	CANRDRVDSPLHF	TGTGCCAACAGAGACAGGGTTGATTCACCCCTTCACTTT
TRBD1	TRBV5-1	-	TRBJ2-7	CASNLVAGGNYEQYF	TGCGCCAGCAACTTGGTCGCAGGGGGCAACTACGAACAGTACTTC
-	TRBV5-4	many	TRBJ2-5	CASSLWQGGSETQYF	TGTGCCAGCAGCTTGTGGCAGGGGGGTTCAGAGACCCAGTACTTC
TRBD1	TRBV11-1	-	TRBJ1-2	CANSRYSRTGINYGYTF	TGTGCCAACAGCCGATACTCCCGGACAGGTATCAACTATGGTTACACCTTC
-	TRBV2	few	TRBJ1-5	CASGVQQGSQPQHF	TGTGCCAGCGGTGTTCAGCAGGGAAGTCAGCCCCAGCATTTT
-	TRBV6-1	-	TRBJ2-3	CASMGVGAEPGLNTQYF	TGTGCCAGCATGGGTGTGGGGGCCGAACCCGGGCTGAATACGCAGTATTTT
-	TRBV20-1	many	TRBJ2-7	CSAGSQGNEQYF	TGCAGTGCTGGATCACAGGGCAACGAGCAGTACTTC
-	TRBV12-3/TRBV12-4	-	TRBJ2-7	CANSLTDSYEQCF	TGTGCCAACAGTTTGACAGACTCCTACGAGCAGTGCTTC
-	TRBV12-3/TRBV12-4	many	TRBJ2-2	CASSVGGRATGELFF	TGTGCCAGCAGTGTCGGGGGTCGCGCCACCGGGGAGCTGTTTTTT
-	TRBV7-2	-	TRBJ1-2	CASSPSRREGYTF	TGTGCCAGCAGCCCCAGCAGGCGGGAGGGCTACACGTTC
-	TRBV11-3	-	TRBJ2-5	CASSPFMGWEIQYF	TGTGCCAGCAGCCCTTTCATGGGCTGGGAGATACAGTACTTC
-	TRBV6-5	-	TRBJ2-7	CTSSSTASYEQYF	TGTACCAGCAGTTCGACGGCTTCCTACGAGCAGTACTTC
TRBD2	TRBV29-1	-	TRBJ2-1	CSVGLAGVGVWSYNEQFF	TGCAGCGTTGGACTGGCGGGAGTAGGGGTATGGTCCTACAATGAGCAGTTCTTC
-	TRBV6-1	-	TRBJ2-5	CATRYTGETKYF	TGTGCGACCCGGTACACGGGAGAGACCAAGTACTTC
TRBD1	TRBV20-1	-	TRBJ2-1	CSAPLGEGASNEQFF	TGCAGTGCTCCTCTAGGAGAGGGGGCTAGCAATGAGCAGTTCTTC
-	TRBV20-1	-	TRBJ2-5	CSEDGSRETQYF	TGCAGTGAGGACGGGTCCCGGGAGACCCAGTACTTC
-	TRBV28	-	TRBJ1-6	CASSLPGIYNSPLHF	TGTGCCAGCAGTTTGCCGGGTATCTATAATTCACCCCTCCACTTT
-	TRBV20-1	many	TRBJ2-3	CSASSGRTDTQYF	TGCAGTGCCAGTAGCGGAAGAACAGATACGCAGTATTTT
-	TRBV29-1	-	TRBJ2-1	CSVPRLANSNEQVF	TGCAGCGTTCCTAGACTGGCGAACTCCAATGAGCAGGTCTTC
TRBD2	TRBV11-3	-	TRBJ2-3	CACSSSLLAGGGDTQYF	TGTGCCTGCAGCTCAAGCCTTCTAGCTGGGGGGGGAGATACGCAGTATTTT
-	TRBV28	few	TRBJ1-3	CASTPGGLFSGNTIYF	TGTGCCAGCACTCCCGGGGGCCTGTTCTCCGGAAACACCATATATTTT
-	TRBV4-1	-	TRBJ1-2	CTSSQIRGLGGYTF	TGTACCAGCAGCCAGATCAGGGGATTAGGCGGCTACACCTTC
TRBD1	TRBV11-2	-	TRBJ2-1	CASSLDGTGYDEQFF	TGTGCCAGCAGCTTAGATGGGACAGGGTACGATGAGCAGTTCTTT
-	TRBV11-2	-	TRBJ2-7	CASRPLGGQGYYEHYF	TGTGCCAGCAGACCCCTCGGTGGGCAGGGGTATTACGAGCATTACTTC
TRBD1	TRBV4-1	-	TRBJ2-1	CATAQGVDTEQFF	TGCGCCACGGCACAGGGGGTGGATACTGAGCAGTTCTTC
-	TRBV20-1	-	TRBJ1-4	CSDGRGVNEKLFF	TGCAGTGATGGGAGGGGGGTTAATGAAAAACTGTTTTTT
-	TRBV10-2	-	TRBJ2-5	CASRSGFRHGGPETQYF	TGCGCCAGCAGATCTGGGTTTCGACACGGGGGGCCAGAGACCCAGTACTTC